This passage covers 9 T cell receptor beta chains from one sample sequenced in a study of control samples from healthy donors and cancer patients (dated by TCRdb to the early 2020s). Preparation of the library involved the immunoSEQ multiplex PCR assay. The table was pulled from immuneACCESS by TCRdb, which kept in-frame rearrangements only. Such tables lose some clones; where checked, under half of the loss comes from unresolved V genes, and the rest has no known cause. The sample table records about 69,000 clones; 75% to 90% of these occur just once. The ten biggest clones cover 2.9% of the sample. Sequences were obtained from PBMCs. These receptors originate from a woman in her forties or fifties with lung cancer.

In this sample, this clone turned up once. V is TRBV9 and J is TRBJ2-2; perhaps TRBD1 as D (5 bases). V was clipped by 4 bases and J by 4 bases, with 14 bases between them. The CDR3 has 15 residues. Per the germline V gene, CDR1 is SGDLS and CDR2 is YYNGEE. The CDR3 here is CASSSLAQGTGELFF. The CDR3 DNA sequence: TGTGCCAGCAGCTCACTCGCCCAGGGCACCGGGGAGCTGTTTTTT.

V usage is TRBV6-5 and J usage is TRBJ2-6, with 7 bases matching TRBD1. Germline V gene lookup returns CDR1 MNHEY and CDR2 SVGAGI. J gave up 0 bases and V 10 bases, and 6 bases lay outside the gene matches. The CDR3 sequence is 15 residues long. CDR3: CAISGTASGANVLTF. The DNA of the CDR3 is TGTGCCATATCCGGGACAGCCTCTGGGGCCAACGTCCTGACTTTC.

This sequence joins TRBV19 and TRBJ1-1, with 9 bases that match TRBD1. The germline V gene encodes CDR1 LNHDA and CDR2 SQIVND (reference sequence). V gave up 3 bases and J gave up 4 bases; unmatched junction bases: 9. The CDR3 is made up of 16 amino acids. CDR3 in DNA: TGTGCCAGTAGTATTTTAGGAGGGACAGGGCTCACTGAAGCTTTCTTT. Its protein product is CASSILGGTGLTEAFF.

The chain recombines TRBV28 with TRBJ1-1; possible D gene TRBD1, 5 bases. The CDR3 length is 11 residues. The V gene lost 9 bases and the J gene lost 4 bases, with 9 bases spanning the gap. The germline V gene encodes CDR1 MDHEN and CDR2 SYDVKM. Here the CDR3 reads CASTGPTEAFF. CDR3 DNA: TGTGCCAGTACAGGTCCCACTGAAGCTTTCTTT.

This clone was recorded once. The chain is built from TRBV6-2 or TRBV6-3 and TRBJ2-3; 11 bases align to TRBD2. The CDR3 totals 14 residues. Germline trimming cut 6 bases from V and 9 bases from J; bases unmatched to any gene: 8. Germline V gene sequence: CDR1 MNHEY, CDR2 SVGEGT. In DNA form, the CDR3 reads TGTGCCAGCAGCTCCCCGACTAGCGGGGCGACGCAGTATTTT. Its protein is CASSSPTSGATQYF.

This clone was detected a few times. The rearrangement joins TRBV7-2 to TRBJ1-1, with unresolved D. Trimming removed 5 bases from V and 2 bases from J, with 21 bases in between. CDR3 length equals 17 residues. In germline, CDR1 is SGHTA, CDR2 FQGNSA. CDR3 coding DNA: TGTGCCAGCAGCGAAAGCTTTCCAGCCATGTTTAACACTGAAGCTTTCTTT. This sequence encodes CASSESFPAMFNTEAFF.

The rearrangement links TRBV6-4 to TRBJ1-2; D possibly corresponds to TRBD1 (6 bases). The CDR3 totals 15 residues. The germline V gene has CDR1 MRHNA and CDR2 SNTAGT. V lost 0 bases and J 11 bases, leaving 19 bases between the germline ends. This CDR3 is CASSDSRAGADTYTF. The CDR3, as DNA: TGTGCCAGCAGTGACTCGAGGGCAGGGGCGGATACTTACACCTTC.

The chain carries TRBV5-5 and TRBJ1-2, with D unresolved. The germline gives CDR1 SGHKS, CDR2 YYEKEE (reference sequence). The CDR3 runs 14 residues. Trimming cost V 0 bases and J 8 bases, with 14 bases left between them. The CDR3 reads CASSLGATGRGYTF. CDR3 in DNA: TGTGCCAGCAGCTTGGGGGCCACGGGAAGGGGCTACACCTTC.

The chain has TRBV19 and TRBJ2-5, with 10 nucleotides matching TRBD1. CDR3 length: 15 amino acids. V shed 4 bases and J 5 bases; nucleotides not matched to a gene: 7. Germline V gives CDR1 LNHDA, CDR2 SQIVND (reference sequence). The CDR3 DNA follows: TGTGCCAGTAGTAACGCGGGACAGGGGTTTGAGACCCAGTACTTC. Translated: CASSNAGQGFETQYF.